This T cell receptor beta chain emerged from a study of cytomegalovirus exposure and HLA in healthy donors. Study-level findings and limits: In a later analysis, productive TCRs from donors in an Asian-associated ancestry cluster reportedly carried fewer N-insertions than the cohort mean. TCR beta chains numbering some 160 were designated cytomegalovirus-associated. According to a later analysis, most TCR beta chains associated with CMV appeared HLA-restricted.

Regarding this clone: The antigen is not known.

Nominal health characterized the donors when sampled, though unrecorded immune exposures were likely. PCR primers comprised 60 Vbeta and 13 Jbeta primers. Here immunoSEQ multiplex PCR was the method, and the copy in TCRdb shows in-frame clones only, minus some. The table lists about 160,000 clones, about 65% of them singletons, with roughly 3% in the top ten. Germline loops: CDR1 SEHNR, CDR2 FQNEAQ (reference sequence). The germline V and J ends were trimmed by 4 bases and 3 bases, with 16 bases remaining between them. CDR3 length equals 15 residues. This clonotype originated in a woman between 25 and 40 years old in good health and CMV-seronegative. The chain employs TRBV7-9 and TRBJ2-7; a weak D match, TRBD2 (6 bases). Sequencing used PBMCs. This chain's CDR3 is CASSSGGTPFYEQYF. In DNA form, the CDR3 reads TGTGCCAGCAGCTCCGGGGGAACACCCTTCTACGAGCAGTACTTC.